Listed below are T cell receptor beta chains from one sample, sequenced in a study of human T cells and chemical hapten exposure. TCRdb re-called the RACE reads through MiXCR, storing one row per CDR3 protein. The repertoire has roughly 70,000 distinct CDR3 sequences, 25% to 40% of them found once; the top ten carry about 9%. The source material was whole blood, sampled in connection with sensitization to the hapten diphenylcyclopropenone (DPC). All receptors derive from a man aged 35 to 55 with alopecia areata. Some clones in this sample may be carry-over from other donors' samples. Each CDR3 is given with its conserved first and last residue.

TRBJ2-2	TRBV15	CATSSGVTGELFF
TRBJ1-1	TRBV5-6	CASSPTGPFTEAFF
TRBJ1-1	TRBV28	CASSLSTGGTEAFF
TRBJ2-7	TRBV29-1	CSVVVGVGAEQYF
TRBJ2-2	TRBV29-1	CSGLGQGAGGELFF
TRBJ2-3	TRBV6-2/TRBV6-3	CASTLAGGPYTQYF
TRBJ2-7	TRBV20-1	CSARDPSGRARYEQYF
TRBJ2-1	TRBV6-2/TRBV6-3	CASSYSNGETSNEQFF
TRBJ1-6	TRBV6-1	CASSERESGGSPLHF
TRBJ2-1	TRBV28	CASSSGLATTNEQFF
TRBJ1-1	TRBV7-2	CASTDRNTETFF
TRBJ2-5	TRBV20-1	CSARFGQGRVGRETQYF
TRBJ2-3	TRBV27	CASSTLIGDRVTDTQYF
TRBJ1-5	TRBV3-1	CASSQGLSNQPQHF
TRBJ2-7	TRBV11-2	CASSLAAYEQYF
TRBJ2-3	TRBV12-3/TRBV12-4	CASSWDGRTDTQYF
TRBJ2-7	TRBV7-2	CASSLGQANYEQYF
TRBJ1-1	TRBV6-6	CASSYRDGINTEAFF
TRBJ2-7	TRBV27	CASSPGRNYEQYF
TRBJ2-7	TRBV12-3/TRBV12-4	CASSASGSYEQYF
TRBJ2-7	TRBV12-3/TRBV12-4	CASSRDNWKGPYEQYF
TRBJ2-7	TRBV20-1	CSLPGRGEQYF
TRBJ1-5	TRBV12-3/TRBV12-4	CASSLRSDGQPQHF
TRBJ2-3	TRBV27	CASSLGRVSTDTQYF
TRBJ2-1	TRBV20-1	CSARTADSYNEQFF
TRBJ2-5	TRBV6-2/TRBV6-3	CASSSWTGEETQYF
TRBJ2-7	TRBV12-3/TRBV12-4	CASSRTSGNHEQYF
TRBJ2-7	TRBV9	CASSEGTGGGVGEQYF
TRBJ2-5	TRBV10-2	CASLGLAGVGTQYF
TRBJ2-7	TRBV12-3/TRBV12-4	CASRPSGSSFEQYF
TRBJ2-6	TRBV12-3/TRBV12-4	CASRGQGAGGANVLTF